These T cell receptor beta chains were read from a single sample in a study of shared clonotypes between healthy human individuals. Data came from immunoSEQ multiplex PCR; TCRdb stores just in-frame clones and leaves some out. This sample has around 2,000,000 clones, with around 93% found just once. The sample comprised naive CD8+ T cells from PBMCs. The receptors come from a man between 18 and 29 years old in good health. Some clones in this sample may be carry-over from other donors' samples. Each CDR3 is given with its conserved first and last residue. The D gene is left open where the match is weak. Rows give clone size only sometimes, using once, few, many, or a class for an expanded clone.

cdr3_length,v_call,d_call,clone_size,j_call,cdr3_aa,cdr3_nt
15,TRBV27,NA,NA,TRBJ1-1,CASSPRGGLKSEAFF,TGTGCCAGCAGTCCCAGGGGAGGGTTAAAGAGTGAAGCTTTCTTT
13,TRBV27,NA,NA,TRBJ2-5,CASSLLARETQYF,TGTGCCAGCAGTTTATTAGCTCGGGAGACCCAGTACTTC
15,TRBV4-1,NA,NA,TRBJ2-7,CASSQGLVRTYEQYF,TGCGCCAGCAGCCAAGGCTTAGTCAGGACCTACGAGCAGTACTTC
16,TRBV10-3,NA,NA,TRBJ1-2,CAISGLGDTGSGGYTF,TGTGCCATCAGTGGTTTAGGTGACACAGGGTCGGGCGGCTACACCTTC
15,TRBV5-1,TRBD1,NA,TRBJ2-7,CASSFRTGRSYEQYF,TGCGCCAGCAGCTTTAGGACAGGGCGCTCCTACGAGCAGTACTTC
13,TRBV4-1,NA,NA,TRBJ2-7,CASSQLTTYEQYF,TGCGCCAGCAGCCAGCTAACGACCTACGAGCAGTACTTC
17,TRBV11-3,TRBD1,NA,TRBJ2-7,CASSLDAPGTESYEQYF,TGTGCCAGCAGCTTAGACGCACCAGGGACAGAGTCTTACGAGCAGTACTTC
14,TRBV10-3,NA,NA,TRBJ1-2,CAISESTALWGYTF,TGTGCCATCAGTGAGTCGACAGCTTTGTGGGGCTACACCTTC
15,TRBV6-5,NA,NA,TRBJ2-7,CASSYSIDARAEQYF,TGTGCCAGCAGTTACTCGATCGACGCCAGGGCCGAGCAGTACTTC
13,TRBV5-5,NA,NA,TRBJ2-4,CASSLNGSPSQYF,TGTGCCAGCAGCTTGAACGGGTCTCCCAGTCAGTACTTC
18,TRBV7-3,TRBD2,NA,TRBJ2-2,CASSLTGGGPYNTGELFF,TGTGCCAGCAGCTTAACTGGGGGAGGGCCATATAACACCGGGGAGCTGTTTTTT
18,TRBV27,TRBD2,NA,TRBJ2-7,CASSFYIGGRIANSEQYF,TGTGCCAGCAGTTTCTATATCGGCGGGAGAATCGCCAATAGTGAGCAGTACTTC
15,TRBV27,NA,once,TRBJ1-3,CASSLSSGTGNTIYF,TGTGCCAGCAGTTTATCGTCAGGGACTGGAAACACCATATATTTT
15,TRBV7-9,TRBD1,NA,TRBJ2-7,CASSRQGIPAYEQYF,TGTGCCAGCAGCCGACAGGGGATCCCCGCATACGAGCAGTACTTC
16,TRBV28,TRBD1,NA,TRBJ1-3,CASSWRQGSSGNTIYF,TGTGCCAGCAGTTGGAGACAGGGAAGCTCTGGAAACACCATATATTTT
14,TRBV15,TRBD2,NA,TRBJ2-1,CATSSTAGYNEQFF,TGTGCCACCAGCAGCACAGCGGGGTACAATGAGCAGTTCTTC
15,TRBV11-2,TRBD2,NA,TRBJ2-1,CASSPKPSGRDEQFF,TGTGCCAGCAGCCCAAAGCCTAGCGGGAGGGATGAGCAGTTCTTC
13,TRBV6-1,NA,NA,TRBJ1-5,CATIRGSNQPQHF,TGTGCCACCATAAGGGGCAGCAATCAGCCCCAGCATTTT
15,TRBV6-5,TRBD1,NA,TRBJ2-7,CASSYTRTGTHEQYF,TGTGCCAGCAGTTACACCCGGACAGGTACCCACGAGCAGTACTTC
14,TRBV28,TRBD2,NA,TRBJ2-7,CASSLRGRVYEQYF,TGTGCCAGCAGTTTGCGGGGGAGGGTTTACGAGCAGTACTTC
17,TRBV11-2,TRBD1,NA,TRBJ1-1,CASSPRTGTIMNTEAFF,TGTGCCAGCAGTCCGCGGACAGGGACCATAATGAACACTGAAGCTTTCTTT
14,TRBV28,NA,NA,TRBJ1-2,CATSTPDGHYGYTF,TGTGCCACCTCGACCCCGGACGGGCACTATGGCTACACCTTC
13,TRBV10-1,NA,NA,TRBJ1-5,CASSESLGQPQHF,TGCGCCAGCAGTGAGTCTTTAGGACAGCCCCAGCATTTT
13,TRBV7-2,NA,NA,TRBJ2-1,CASSLVGGAEQFF,TGTGCCAGCAGCTTAGTAGGAGGGGCTGAGCAGTTCTTC
17,TRBV28,NA,NA,TRBJ1-3,CASSLGSLNLLGNTIYF,TGTGCCAGCAGTTTAGGCAGCCTAAACCTTCTTGGAAACACCATATATTTT
17,TRBV9,TRBD2,NA,TRBJ2-3,CASSPGAAGGRSDTQYF,TGTGCCAGCAGCCCCGGGGCAGCGGGAGGTCGGTCAGATACGCAGTATTTT
14,TRBV27,NA,NA,TRBJ1-1,CASSGLEEVTEAFF,TGTGCCAGCAGTGGGCTGGAGGAAGTCACTGAAGCTTTCTTT
15,TRBV9,TRBD2,NA,TRBJ2-1,CASSSRTSGSNEQFF,TGTGCCAGCAGCTCTCGGACTAGCGGGAGCAATGAGCAGTTCTTC
11,TRBV6-1,NA,NA,TRBJ2-7,CATYPGGEQYF,TGTGCCACATACCCCGGAGGAGAGCAGTACTTC
15,TRBV28,NA,NA,TRBJ2-7,CASSSSRRFSYEQYF,TGTGCCAGCAGTTCCTCGCGACGGTTTTCCTACGAGCAGTACTTC
14,TRBV6-5,NA,NA,TRBJ2-7,CASSYAGPAYEQYF,TGTGCCAGCAGTTACGCGGGACCCGCCTACGAGCAGTACTTC
17,TRBV29-1,NA,once,TRBJ2-1,CSVPSPLWSTFYNEQFF,TGCAGCGTGCCTTCCCCTTTGTGGAGCACCTTCTACAATGAGCAGTTCTTC
14,TRBV2,NA,NA,TRBJ1-5,CASREPISNQPQHF,TGTGCCAGCAGAGAACCTATTAGCAATCAGCCCCAGCATTTT
14,TRBV5-4,NA,NA,TRBJ2-2,CASTREGNTGELFF,TGTGCCAGCACACGAGAGGGAAACACCGGGGAGCTGTTTTTT
16,TRBV5-1,TRBD2,NA,TRBJ2-7,CASSSINTGGAYEQYF,TGCGCCAGCAGCTCGATTAATACGGGAGGCGCCTACGAGCAGTACTTC
19,TRBV4-1,TRBD2,NA,TRBJ2-7,CASSQWDARVLAGGLEQYF,TGCGCCAGCAGCCAATGGGACGCCAGAGTCCTAGCGGGAGGACTCGAGCAGTACTTC
14,TRBV6-6,NA,NA,TRBJ2-7,CASLGTVSSYEQYF,TGTGCCAGCTTAGGGACCGTAAGCTCCTACGAGCAGTACTTC
16,TRBV19,TRBD2,NA,TRBJ2-1,CARQGTSGIRANEQFF,TGTGCCAGGCAAGGGACTAGCGGAATAAGGGCCAATGAGCAGTTCTTC
14,TRBV18,NA,NA,TRBJ2-5,CASSRAAYQETQYF,TGTGCCAGCTCACGGGCAGCATACCAAGAGACCCAGTACTTC
16,TRBV27,NA,NA,TRBJ2-1,CASSSQYISLDNEQFF,TGTGCCAGCAGTTCCCAATATATCTCCTTGGACAATGAGCAGTTCTTC
15,TRBV6-6,NA,NA,TRBJ1-4,CASSALGRTNEKLFF,TGTGCCAGCAGCGCCCTGGGGAGGACTAATGAAAAACTGTTTTTT
14,TRBV27,NA,NA,TRBJ1-5,CASSLGGVGQPQHF,TGTGCCAGCAGCCTAGGGGGAGTCGGTCAGCCCCAGCATTTT
14,TRBV27,TRBD1,NA,TRBJ2-1,CASGDRGSYNEQFF,TGTGCCAGCGGCGACAGGGGGTCTTACAATGAGCAGTTCTTC
16,TRBV7-8,NA,once,TRBJ2-5,CASSLALLDPQETQYF,TGTGCCAGCAGCTTAGCGTTACTAGATCCCCAAGAGACCCAGTACTTC
15,TRBV29-1,TRBD2,NA,TRBJ2-1,CSVEAGENIYNEQFF,TGCAGCGTGGAGGCGGGAGAGAATATCTACAATGAGCAGTTCTTC
15,TRBV6-5,NA,NA,TRBJ1-1,CASSPLREGKALEFF,TGTGCCAGCAGTCCGCTTAGGGAGGGGAAGGCCTTGGAATTCTTT
16,TRBV11-2,TRBD1,NA,TRBJ2-2,CASSLVFRGSTGELFF,TGTGCCAGCAGCTTAGTATTCAGGGGGAGCACCGGGGAGCTGTTTTTT
15,TRBV7-9,NA,NA,TRBJ2-7,CASSPPEGDPYEQYF,TGTGCCAGCAGCCCCCCCGAGGGGGACCCCTACGAGCAGTACTTC